This T cell receptor beta chain was sequenced for a study of cytomegalovirus exposure and HLA in healthy donors. Across the study: Of all 400 or so donors who were genotyped, roughly 81% belonged to the Caucasian-associated ancestry cluster. Study-wide points: Among TCR beta chains, those listed as cytomegalovirus-associated numbered about 160.

The CDR3 totals 16 residues. The junction had 4 bases not matched to a gene; V was cut back by 4 bases and J by 1 base. CDR1 and CDR2 from the germline V gene are SGHRS and YFSETQ. About this clone: Its antigen remains unidentified.

The PCR used 60 Vbeta and 13 Jbeta primers. The table came from immunoSEQ multiplex PCR; TCRdb's copy has only in-frame clones and leaves some out. Seen here are 84,000 or so clones, around 77% observed once, and the top ten hold over 3%. Specimen: PBMCs. The sequence derives from a man aged 50 to 60 in good health and CMV-seronegative. This chain links TRBV5-1 with TRBJ2-2; 10 positions agree with TRBD2. DNA of the CDR3: TGCGCCAGCAGCCTTAGACTAGCGGGGAACACCGGGGAGCTGTTTTTT. This gives the protein CASSLRLAGNTGELFF.